One T cell receptor (beta chain) is described in this entry. Its antigen remains unidentified. Deletions cut 9 bases from V and 1 base from J, with 13 bases between. In germline, CDR1 is ENHRY, CDR2 SYGVKD. This CDR3 contains 13 residues. The data were obtained in a study of T cell repertoires in cytomegalovirus infection. Across the whole study: Public TCR beta signatures were indicative of both CMV infection and a matching HLA type. Whole-study results and caveats: In two of eight donors, the top clonotype was HLA-C-restricted CMV-specific. Cumulative frequency (of public TCR beta family members) identified carriers of CMV plus the relevant HLA.

TCRdb recomputed calls from the reads with MiXCR, one row per CDR3 protein. The repertoire consists of tens of thousands of distinct CDR3 sequences, with around 33% occurring once and the leading ten covering 55% to 75%. The sequence derives from a human donor in good health (CMV status not recorded). Some clones in this sample may be carry-over from other donors' samples. This chain joins TRBV10-3 and TRBJ2-7; perhaps TRBD1 as D (5 bases). The sequenced sample consisted of PBMCs, sequenced either directly or after in vitro stimulation (not recorded which). CDR3 sequence: CAIGHPASYEQYF. CDR3 bases: TGTGCCATTGGACACCCGGCATCCTACGAGCAGTACTTC.